Sequencing of this TCR beta chain was carried out in a study of post-analysis software for immune sequencing data. Study-wide findings and caveats: Patients used roughly five TRBV segments, including TRBV5-6, TRBV5-1 and TRBV20-1, more often than controls.

About this clonotype itself: The antigen is unknown.

The TCR beta cDNA libraries contained unique molecular identifiers. Input amounts of 1 to 10 million T cells were used. These gave about 500,000 cDNA molecules, so each molecule approximated one T cell. TCRdb re-called the PCR reads with MiXCR, one entry per CDR3 protein. The sample holds roughly 200,000 distinct CDR3 sequences, 29% seen once. Germline V gene sequence: CDR1 SGHAT, CDR2 FQNNGV. CDR3 length: 14 residues. J gave up 11 bases and V 5 bases, and 8 bases lay outside the gene matches. The sequencing input was blood. The V call is TRBV11-2, the J call TRBJ2-5, with TRBD2 matching over 13 bases. The origin of this receptor is a girl younger than 18 with multiple sclerosis. The CDR3 DNA is TGTGCCAGCAGCAGGACTAGCGGGAGTAATGAGCAGTACTTC. This gives the protein CASSRTSGSNEQYF.